One sample yielded the 28 T cell receptor beta chains listed below, sequenced in a study of blood T cells in healthy people across ages. A second PCR of about 7 to 11 cycles used a sample-barcoded 5' primer and a J-beta primer mix. MiXCR, run by TCRdb on the 5' RACE reads, gives a single entry per CDR3 protein. This sample carries more than 1,400,000 distinct CDR3 sequences, roughly 40% of them seen once, and the ten largest clones take roughly 8.2%. Sequenced material: blood. The receptors shown here come from a woman under 30 in good health.

The chain is built from TRBV24-1 and TRBJ2-1; D is ambiguous. This CDR3 contains 15 residues. Deletions cut 4 bases from V and 13 bases from J, with 22 bases between. Per the germline V gene, CDR1 is KGHDR and CDR2 is SFDVKD. CDR3 loop: CATSDPATSRETQFF. Here the CDR3 DNA reads TGTGCCACCAGTGACCCTGCGACAAGCCGAGAGACCCAGTTCTTC.

This clonotype was counted a few times. This sequence joins TRBV20-1 and TRBJ2-5, with 8 bases matching TRBD2. The CDR3 sequence is 16 residues long. V was clipped by 3 bases and J by 5 bases; unmatched bases: 14. Germline V gives CDR1 DFQATT, CDR2 SNEGSKA (reference sequence). The CDR3 reads CSASNLAGTTRETQYF. The CDR3 DNA reads TGCAGTGCTAGTAATCTAGCGGGCACGACCCGGGAGACCCAGTACTTC.

This clonotype was counted a few times. The genes are TRBV27 and TRBJ2-7; D is possibly TRBD1 or TRBD2 (5 bases each). Germline assignment: CDR1 MNHEY and CDR2 SMNVEV (reference sequence). V gave up 7 bases and J gave up 5 bases, with 12 bases separating them. The CDR3 is 12 residues long. Here the CDR3 reads CASTGWDDEQYF. In DNA form, the CDR3 reads TGTGCCAGCACCGGGTGGGACGACGAGCAGTACTTC.

The chain has TRBV6-6 and TRBJ2-1, with TRBD2 identical over 12 bases. The CDR3 has 16 residues. The germline CDR1 and CDR2 sequences are MNHNY and SVGAGI (reference sequence). V gave up 6 bases and J gave up 6 bases; unmatched junction bases: 9. The CDR3 DNA follows: TGTGCCAGCAGCGAGACTAGCGGGAGTTCGGGCAATGAGCAGTTCTTC. Translating it yields CASSETSGSSGNEQFF.

The V and J genes are TRBV20-1 and TRBJ2-7; TRBD1 matches at 8 bases. Gene TRBJ2-5 matches the end of the DNA better, so the J call may be wrong. Germline V lookup: CDR1 DFQATT, CDR2 SNEGSKA (reference sequence). This CDR3 has 13 residues. CDR3 in DNA: TGCAGTGCTACCAGGACAGGGCTGCAGACCCAGTACTTC. Translating gives CSATRTGLQTQYF.

The rearrangement uses TRBV3-1 and TRBJ1-2; TRBD1 matches 8 bases. V trimming: 3 bases; J trimming: 8 bases; junction bases outside the gene matches: 5. The CDR3 has 13 residues. CDR1 and CDR2 (germline): LGHDT, YNNKEL (reference sequence). The CDR3 loop is CASSHLDRDGYTF. The CDR3 nucleotides read TGTGCCAGCAGCCACCTGGACAGGGACGGCTACACCTTC.

This clonotype was detected a few times. The chain employs TRBV12-3 or TRBV12-4 and TRBJ2-1, with a tentative D call TRBD1 (5 bases). V lost 2 bases to trimming and J lost 3 bases, with 8 bases between them. CDR3 length: 14 amino acids. For the CDR3, the DNA is TGTGCCAGCAGTTTATATGACAGCTACAATGAGCAGTTCTTC. Protein product: CASSLYDSYNEQFF.

V usage is TRBV12-3 or TRBV12-4 and J usage is TRBJ1-5; no definite D call. This CDR3 comprises 14 residues. Trimming pared 6 bases from V and 1 base from J, leaving 10 bases between. The CDR3 spells CASSPTTSNQPQHF. The CDR3 DNA reads as TGTGCCAGCAGCCCGACAACCAGCAATCAGCCCCAGCATTTT.

This clonotype was observed a few times. This chain joins TRBV5-1 and TRBJ2-5; no firm D call. Germline CDR1 is SGHRS and CDR2 is YFSETQ. The V and J ends lost 1 base and 1 base respectively, with 8 bases between them. The CDR3 covers 14 residues. In DNA form, the CDR3 reads TGCGCCAGCAGCTTGAGGGTGTCCCAAGAGACCCAGTACTTC. This gives the protein CASSLRVSQETQYF.

This clonotype was recorded a few times. CDR3 in amino acids: CASSLRRSGTEQFF. The CDR3 DNA reads TGTGCCAGCAGTTTACGGCGGAGCGGGACTGAGCAGTTCTTC. The chain recombines TRBV27 with TRBJ2-1; TRBD2 aligns across 7 bases. Germline trimming cut 2 bases from V and 9 bases from J; bases unmatched to any gene: 7. CDR1 is MNHEY, CDR2 SMNVEV, per germline (reference sequence). CDR3 length: 14 amino acids.

The genes are TRBV24-1 and TRBJ2-1, with 13 bases aligning to TRBD2. V lost 5 bases and J lost 4; bases outside the gene matches: 4. There are 16 residues in the CDR3. Germline V gene lookup returns CDR1 KGHDR and CDR2 SFDVKD. CDR3 residues: CATSGLAGGHYNEQFF. DNA of the CDR3: TGTGCCACCAGTGGACTAGCGGGGGGACATTACAATGAGCAGTTCTTC.

V gene TRBV5-1 combines with J gene TRBJ2-1, with 11 bases fitting TRBD2. The V gene end was trimmed by 4 bases and the J gene end by 3 bases; junction bases not matched to a gene: 12. CDR1 SGHRS and CDR2 YFSETQ come from the germline V gene. This CDR3 has 18 amino acids. DNA of the CDR3: TGCGCCAGCAGCCCCGGACTAGCGGGTCACTCCCTCTACAATGAGCAGTTCTTC. Translating gives CASSPGLAGHSLYNEQFF.

This clonotype was detected a few times. The chain employs TRBV6-2 or TRBV6-3 and TRBJ2-7, with D possibly matching TRBD2 (6 bases). Deletions cut 6 bases from V and 7 bases from J, with 19 bases between. CDR1 is MNHEY and CDR2 is SVGEGT in the germline V gene. This CDR3 spans 14 amino acids. CDR3 in DNA: TGTGCCAGCAGGACCCGACTAGGGACGGGGGAGCAGTACTTC. Protein product: CASRTRLGTGEQYF.

This clonotype was picked up one time. The rearrangement joins TRBV2 to TRBJ1-1; TRBD1 is a possible D gene (6 bases). This CDR3 spans 15 amino acids. The germline V and J ends were trimmed by 2 bases and 4 bases, with 14 bases remaining between them. CDR1 is SNHLY, CDR2 FYNNEI, per germline. The CDR3 DNA is TGTGCCAGCAGTGAACGGGGGCCCCAGGGCACTGAAGCTTTCTTT. Protein sequence: CASSERGPQGTEAFF.

The rearrangement uses TRBV14 and TRBJ2-7; a possible D gene is TRBD1 (5 bases). CDR3 size: 13 residues. V lost 0 bases and J 5 bases, leaving 8 bases between the germline ends. CDR1 is SGHDN, CDR2 FVKESK, per germline. Here the CDR3 reads CASSQEGRDEQYF. In DNA, the CDR3 is TGTGCCAGCAGCCAAGAAGGCAGGGACGAGCAGTACTTC. The whole variable domain, filled in from reference TRBV14 and TRBJ2-7, reads EAGVTQFPSHSVIEKGQTVTLRCDPISGHDNLYWYRRVMGKEIKFLLHFVKESKQDESGMPNNRFLAERTGGTYSTLKVQPAELEDSGVYFCASSQEGRDEQYFGPGTRLTVT.

This clonotype showed up just a few times. The chain has TRBV9 and TRBJ2-5; 10 bases map to TRBD2. The CDR3 is made up of 17 amino acids. V lost 0 bases, J lost 5 bases, and 10 bases stayed unmatched. Per germline, CDR1 SGDLS and CDR2 YYNGEE. This CDR3 is CASSVATSGILQETQYF. The CDR3 bases are TGTGCCAGCAGCGTAGCTACTAGCGGGATACTACAGGAGACCCAGTACTTC.

The chain combines TRBV20-1 with TRBJ1-6; D unresolved. The CDR3 is made up of 12 amino acids. Trimming removed 2 bases from V and 10 bases from J, with 9 bases in between. CDR1 and CDR2 (germline): DFQATT, SNEGSKA (reference sequence). As DNA, the CDR3 is TGCAGTGCTAGATCTCCTGACTCACCCCTCCACTTT. Translated: CSARSPDSPLHF.

A note on this clonotype: With a much larger clone just one base away, this may be a read error. The V and J genes are TRBV7-9 and TRBJ2-7; D is ambiguous. Per the germline V gene, CDR1 is SEHNR and CDR2 is FQNEAQ (reference sequence). This CDR3 has 13 residues. With 5 bases removed from V and 0 bases from J, the gap between germline ends came to 8 bases. CDR3 bases: TGTGCCAGCAGCCCGGACCACTCCTACGAGCAGTACTTC. Translation: CASSPDHSYEQYF.

A few counts support this clonotype. The genes are TRBV29-1 and TRBJ2-7; a weak D match, TRBD1 (6 bases). The germline CDR1 and CDR2 sequences are SQVTM and ANQGSEA. The CDR3 runs to 12 residues. Trimming removed 8 bases at V and 2 bases at J, with 13 bases between. The CDR3 here is CSLRDNTYEQYF. In DNA, the CDR3 is TGCAGCCTCCGGGACAACACCTACGAGCAGTACTTC.

Details on this clonotype: This may stem from a read error, because a much larger clone lies one nucleotide away. J is TRBJ2-5 and V is TRBV29-1, with 7 positions matching TRBD2. The tail of the sequence fits TRBJ2-1 better, so the J call may be wrong. CDR1 is SQVTM, CDR2 ANQGSEA, per germline. The CDR3 has 15 residues. The CDR3 region has the DNA TGCAGCGTTTCTAGCGGAGGTGGGGCCCAAGAGACCCAGTTCTTC. Translating gives CSVSSGGGAQETQFF.

This clonotype has a handful of counts. The V and J genes are TRBV7-3 and TRBJ2-3; the D is unclear. This CDR3 spans 15 amino acids. Germline lookup yields CDR1 SGHTA and CDR2 FQGTGA. The V gene lost 0 bases and the J gene lost 5 bases, with 12 bases spanning the gap. This CDR3 reads CASSLTAGSGDTQYF. The CDR3 bases are TGTGCCAGCAGCTTAACGGCCGGTTCGGGAGATACGCAGTATTTT.

A single count supports this clonotype. This chain's CDR3 is CASGAVGSNTDTQYF. The CDR3 DNA reads as TGTGCCAGCGGGGCCGTGGGTTCCAACACAGATACGCAGTATTTT. The chain employs TRBV25-1 and TRBJ2-3, with TRBD1 as a possible D gene (5 bases). V was shortened by 8 bases and J by 2 bases, with 17 bases between the two germline ends. Germline V gives CDR1 MGHDK, CDR2 SYGVNS. The CDR3 contains 15 residues.

The chain links TRBV5-1 to TRBJ2-3; D may be TRBD2 (5 bases). Germline V gene data show CDR1 as SGHRS and CDR2 as YFSETQ. V lost 3 bases, J lost 0 bases, and 8 bases lay in between. The CDR3 contains 14 residues. CDR3 protein: CASSSLASTDTQYF. DNA for the CDR3: TGCGCCAGCAGCTCGCTAGCCAGCACAGATACGCAGTATTTT.

The V gene is TRBV21-1, the J gene TRBJ2-7; the listed D gene, TRBD1, was not tested against the DNA. TRBV21-1 is a pseudogene locus. CDR3 length: 13 amino acids. The CDR3 coding sequence is TGTGCCAGCAGCAAGTCGGGAATCTACGAGCAGTACTTC. Residues: CASSKSGIYEQYF.

CDR3 DNA sequence: TGCAGTGCTAGTATAGACAGTAGCACAGATACGCAGTATTTT. Its protein product is CSASIDSSTDTQYF. V usage is TRBV20-1 and J usage is TRBJ2-3; D possibly corresponds to TRBD1 (5 bases). V was shortened by 3 bases and J by 0 bases, with 10 bases between the two germline ends. From germline, CDR1 is DFQATT and CDR2 SNEGSKA (reference sequence). The CDR3 has 14 amino acids.

This clonotype appeared a few times. The rearrangement links TRBV20-1 to TRBJ2-1; 9 bases are shared with TRBD2. This CDR3 has 15 residues. V shed 3 bases and J 2 bases; nucleotides not matched to a gene: 5. Germline V gene data show CDR1 as DFQATT and CDR2 as SNEGSKA (reference sequence). Written as DNA, the CDR3 is TGCAGTGCTAGTACCCTAGCGGGACCCTACAATGAGCAGTTCTTC. Amino acids: CSASTLAGPYNEQFF.

This chain connects TRBV29-1 to TRBJ2-7; TRBD2 is a possible D gene (6 bases). Per germline, CDR1 SQVTM and CDR2 ANQGSEA. The CDR3 contains 14 residues. V lost 6 bases and J 5 bases, leaving 20 bases between the germline ends. The CDR3 nucleotides read TGCAGCGTGAGAGCCGGGACGGGGGTCCACGAGCAGTACTTC. It codes for CSVRAGTGVHEQYF.

This clonotype was seen only once. The V and J genes are TRBV6-5 and TRBJ1-5; the match to TRBD1 covers 7 bases. The germline CDR1 and CDR2 sequences are MNHEY and SVGAGI. V lost 5 bases and J lost 5; bases outside the gene matches: 9. The CDR3 consists of 15 residues. The CDR3, as DNA: TGTGCCAGCAGTAGGACAGGAACAAGGGATCAGCCCCAGCATTTT. This translates into CASSRTGTRDQPQHF.